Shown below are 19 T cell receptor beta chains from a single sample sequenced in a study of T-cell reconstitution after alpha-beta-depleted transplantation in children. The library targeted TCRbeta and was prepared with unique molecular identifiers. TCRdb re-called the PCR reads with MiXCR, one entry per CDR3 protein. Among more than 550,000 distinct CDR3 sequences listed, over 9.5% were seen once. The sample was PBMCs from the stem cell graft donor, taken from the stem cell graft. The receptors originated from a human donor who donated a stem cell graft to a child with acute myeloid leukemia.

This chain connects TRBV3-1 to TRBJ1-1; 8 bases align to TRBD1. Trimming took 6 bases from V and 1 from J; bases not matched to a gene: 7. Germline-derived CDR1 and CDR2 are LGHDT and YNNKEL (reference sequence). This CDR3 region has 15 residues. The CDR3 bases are TGTGCCAGCAGAAACACAGACAGGGGGAACACTGAAGCTTTCTTT. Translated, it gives CASRNTDRGNTEAFF.

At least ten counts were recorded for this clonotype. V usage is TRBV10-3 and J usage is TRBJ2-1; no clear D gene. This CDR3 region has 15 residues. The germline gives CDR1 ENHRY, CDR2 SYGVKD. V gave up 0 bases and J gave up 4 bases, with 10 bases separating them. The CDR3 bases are TGTGCCATCAGTGAGTCCGGACCCTCATACAATGAGCAGTTCTTC. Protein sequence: CAISESGPSYNEQFF.

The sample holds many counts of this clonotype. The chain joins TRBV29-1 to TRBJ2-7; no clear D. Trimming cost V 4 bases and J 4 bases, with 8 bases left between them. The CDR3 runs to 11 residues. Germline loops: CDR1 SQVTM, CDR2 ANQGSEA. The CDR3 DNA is TGCAGCGTTGTACACGGGTACGAGCAGTACTTC. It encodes CSVVHGYEQYF.

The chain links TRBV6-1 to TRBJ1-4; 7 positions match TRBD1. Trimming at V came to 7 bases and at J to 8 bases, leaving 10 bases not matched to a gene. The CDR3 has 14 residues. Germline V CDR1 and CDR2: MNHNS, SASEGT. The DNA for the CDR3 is TGTGCCAGCACCTCCGACAGGGCTGGGGAAAAACTGTTTTTT. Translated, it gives CASTSDRAGEKLFF.

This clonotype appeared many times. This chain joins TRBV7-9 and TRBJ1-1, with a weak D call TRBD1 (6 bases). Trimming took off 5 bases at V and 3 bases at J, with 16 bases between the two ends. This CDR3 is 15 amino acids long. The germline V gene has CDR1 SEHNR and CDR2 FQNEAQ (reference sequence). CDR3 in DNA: TGTGCCAGCAGCCATACAGGGCCCCGGGACACTGAAGCTTTCTTT. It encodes CASSHTGPRDTEAFF.

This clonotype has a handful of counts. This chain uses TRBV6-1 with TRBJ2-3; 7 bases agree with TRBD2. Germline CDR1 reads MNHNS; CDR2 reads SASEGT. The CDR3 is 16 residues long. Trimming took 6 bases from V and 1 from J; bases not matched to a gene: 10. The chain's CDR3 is CASRPRGEGGTDTQYF. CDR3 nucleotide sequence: TGTGCCAGCAGACCCCGGGGGGAGGGAGGCACAGATACGCAGTATTTT.

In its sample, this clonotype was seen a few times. The CDR3 protein is CASRSTGRKETQYF. CDR3 in DNA: TGTGCCAGCAGATCGACAGGGCGAAAGGAGACCCAGTACTTC. The V call is TRBV12-3 or TRBV12-4, the J call TRBJ2-5, with 7 bases matching TRBD1. V gave up 6 bases and J gave up 5 bases; unmatched junction bases: 9. The CDR3 sequence is 14 residues long.

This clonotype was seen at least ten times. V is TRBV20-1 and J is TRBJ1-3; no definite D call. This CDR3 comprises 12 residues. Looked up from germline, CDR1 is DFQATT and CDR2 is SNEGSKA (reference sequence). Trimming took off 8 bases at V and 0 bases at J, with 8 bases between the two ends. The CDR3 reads CSYLDSGNTIYF. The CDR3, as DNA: TGCAGTTACTTAGACTCTGGAAACACCATATATTTT.

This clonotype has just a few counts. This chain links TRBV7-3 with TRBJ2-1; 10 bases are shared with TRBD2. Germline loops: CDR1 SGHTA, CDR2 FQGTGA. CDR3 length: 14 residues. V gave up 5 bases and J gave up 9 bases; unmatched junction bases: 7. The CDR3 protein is CASSVGTSESEQFF. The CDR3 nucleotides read TGTGCCAGCAGCGTAGGGACTAGCGAATCTGAGCAGTTCTTC.

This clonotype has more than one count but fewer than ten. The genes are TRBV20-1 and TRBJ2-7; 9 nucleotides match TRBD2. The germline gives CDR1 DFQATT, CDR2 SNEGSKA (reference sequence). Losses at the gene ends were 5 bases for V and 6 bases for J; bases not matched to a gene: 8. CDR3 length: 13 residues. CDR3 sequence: CSAPAGGLSEQYF. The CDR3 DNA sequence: TGCAGTGCTCCCGCGGGAGGGCTATCCGAGCAGTACTTC.

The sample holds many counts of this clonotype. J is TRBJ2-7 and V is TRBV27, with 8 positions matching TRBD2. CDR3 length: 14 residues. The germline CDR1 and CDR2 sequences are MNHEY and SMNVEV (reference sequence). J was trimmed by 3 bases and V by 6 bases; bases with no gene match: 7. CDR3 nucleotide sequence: TGTGCCAGCAGCCACAGGACTAGCAGCTACGAGCAGTACTTC. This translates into CASSHRTSSYEQYF.

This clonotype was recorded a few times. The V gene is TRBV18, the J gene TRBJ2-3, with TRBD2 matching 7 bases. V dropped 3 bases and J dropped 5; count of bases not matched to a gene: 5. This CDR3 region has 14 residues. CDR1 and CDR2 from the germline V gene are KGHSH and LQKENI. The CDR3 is CASSPTGGGDTQYF. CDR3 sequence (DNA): TGTGCCAGCTCACCCACGGGAGGCGGAGATACGCAGTATTTT.

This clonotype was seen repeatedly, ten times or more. CDR3 DNA sequence: TGTGCCAGCAGTTACGCCGTCCAGGACATTCAGTACTTC. The encoded protein is CASSYAVQDIQYF. V is TRBV6-6 and J is TRBJ2-4; no definite D call. This CDR3 contains 13 residues. Germline V gene sequence: CDR1 MNHNY, CDR2 SVGAGI (reference sequence). Trimming pared 2 bases from V and 8 bases from J, leaving 10 bases between.

The CDR3 here is CASTKGLGTQYF. In nucleotides, the CDR3 is TGTGCCAGCACCAAAGGGTTGGGTACGCAGTATTTT. The chain combines TRBV25-1 with TRBJ2-3; no clear D gene. This CDR3 contains 12 residues. The V end was cut by 7 bases, the J end by 8 bases, with 13 bases between. Germline loops: CDR1 MGHDK, CDR2 SYGVNS.

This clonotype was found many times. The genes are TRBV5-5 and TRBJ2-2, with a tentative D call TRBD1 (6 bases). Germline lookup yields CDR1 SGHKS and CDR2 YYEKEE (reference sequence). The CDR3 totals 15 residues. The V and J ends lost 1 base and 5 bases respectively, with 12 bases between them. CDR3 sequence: CASSLSGGRTGELFF. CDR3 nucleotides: TGTGCCAGCAGCTTGTCTGGGGGCAGGACCGGGGAGCTGTTTTTT.

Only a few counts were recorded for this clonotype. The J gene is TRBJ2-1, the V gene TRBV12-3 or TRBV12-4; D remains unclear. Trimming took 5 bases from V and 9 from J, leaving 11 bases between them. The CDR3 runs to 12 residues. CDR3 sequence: CASSGNIGEQFF. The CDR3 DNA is TGTGCCAGCAGTGGGAACATAGGTGAGCAGTTCTTC.

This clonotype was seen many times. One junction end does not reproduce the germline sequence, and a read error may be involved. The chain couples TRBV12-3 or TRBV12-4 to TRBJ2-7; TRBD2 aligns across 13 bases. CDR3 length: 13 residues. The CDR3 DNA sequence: TGCGCCACCCGGACTAGCGGGAGCTACGAGCAGTACTTC. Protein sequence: CATRTSGSYEQYF.

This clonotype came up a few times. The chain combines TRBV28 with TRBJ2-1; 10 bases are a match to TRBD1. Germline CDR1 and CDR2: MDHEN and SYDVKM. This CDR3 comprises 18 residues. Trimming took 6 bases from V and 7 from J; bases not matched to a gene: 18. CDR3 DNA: TGTGCCAGCAGCCGACGTCCCGGTACGGGACAGGGGTCAAATGAGCAGTTCTTC. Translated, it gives CASSRRPGTGQGSNEQFF.

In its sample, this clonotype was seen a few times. CDR3 in DNA: TGCGCCAGCAGCCGGGGGGGCGTAGGATCTAGCACAGATACGCAGTATTTT. The encoded protein is CASSRGGVGSSTDTQYF. The chain combines TRBV4-3 with TRBJ2-3; D may be TRBD2 (7 bases). The V and J ends lost 4 bases and 0 bases respectively, with 17 bases between them. The CDR3 is made up of 17 amino acids. Germline CDR1 and CDR2: LGHNA and YSLEER.